The present T cell receptor (beta chain) was sequenced within a study of blood T cell repertoires in COVID-19. There are a few counts of this clone. The CDR3 covers 12 residues. The V end lost 5 bases, the J end lost 4 bases, and 9 bases lay between the germline ends. Germline lookup yields CDR1 MGHDK and CDR2 SYGVNS. Measured with immunoSEQ multiplex PCR; TCRdb has only the in-frame clones, and not every one. Among roughly 360,000 clones listed, 81% were seen once. The chain is built from TRBV25-1 and TRBJ2-7; D gene ambiguous. The sequence came from a human donor with acute or convalescent COVID-19. The donor label of this sample is uncertain. The source material was peripheral blood. CDR3 sequence (DNA): TGTGCCAGCAGTAACACCGGGTACGAGCAGTACTTC. Protein: CASSNTGYEQYF.